Each of the 20 T cell receptor beta chains below was sequenced from the same sample in a study of cytomegalovirus exposure and HLA in healthy donors. The study ran its PCR with 60 Vbeta and 13 Jbeta primers. The repertoire was sequenced with immunoSEQ multiplex PCR; TCRdb's copy has only in-frame clones and lacks some. The sample records about 140,000 clones, around 66% being singletons. The sample consisted of PBMCs. The receptor source for this set is a woman between 55 and 75 years old in good health and CMV-seronegative.

The rearrangement uses TRBV28 and TRBJ2-1, with TRBD2 matching 13 bases. CDR3 length: 18 amino acids. Germline V CDR1 and CDR2: MDHEN, SYDVKM. J was trimmed by 6 bases and V by 5 bases; bases with no gene match: 13. The CDR3 DNA sequence: TGTGCCAGCAGTATACAAGATTTTAGGACTAGCGGGAGCAATGAGCAGTTCTTC. Its translation is CASSIQDFRTSGSNEQFF.

V is TRBV7-2 and J is TRBJ2-3; the D gene is possibly TRBD2 (5 bases). The CDR3 loop spans 14 amino acids. CDR1 is SGHTA and CDR2 is FQGNSA in the germline V gene. The germline V and J ends were trimmed by 1 base and 3 bases, with 8 bases remaining between them. CDR3 loop: CASSLDGGTDTQYF. DNA of the CDR3: TGTGCCAGCAGCTTAGACGGCGGGACAGATACGCAGTATTTT. Together with reference TRBV7-2 and TRBJ2-3, the CDR3 gives the full variable domain: GAGVSQSPSNKVTEKGKDVELRCDPISGHTALYWYRQSLGQGLEFLIYFQGNSAPDKSGLPSDRFSAERTGGSVSTLTIQRTQQEDSAVYLCASSLDGGTDTQYFGPGTRLTVL.

The chain recombines TRBV7-2 with TRBJ1-5; no firm D call. V shed 3 bases and J shed 3 bases, with 3 bases lying between them. The CDR3 is 12 residues long. Germline V gene sequence: CDR1 SGHTA, CDR2 FQGNSA. CDR3 protein: CASSFFNQPQHF. CDR3 sequence (DNA): TGTGCCAGCAGCTTCTTCAATCAGCCCCAGCATTTT.

This clone occurred a few times. The genes are TRBV6-5 and TRBJ2-1; maybe TRBD2 (6 bases). The CDR3 totals 12 residues. The ends were cut back, 6 bases at V and 9 bases at J, with 12 bases in the middle. Germline V gene lookup returns CDR1 MNHEY and CDR2 SVGAGI. The CDR3: CASRRLDGEQFF. CDR3 DNA: TGTGCCAGCAGAAGACTAGACGGTGAGCAGTTCTTC.

The chain carries TRBV29-1 and TRBJ2-7; 8 bases fit TRBD1. Germline trimming cut 6 bases from V and 3 bases from J; bases unmatched to any gene: 7. CDR3 length: 13 residues. In germline, CDR1 is SQVTM, CDR2 ANQGSEA. The CDR3 DNA reads as TGCAGCGTCGGAAACAGGGGGAACTACGAGCAGTACTTC. Translated: CSVGNRGNYEQYF.

This clone was seen a few times. This sample includes further DNA sequences coding for the same CDR3. V usage is TRBV13 and J usage is TRBJ2-5; 11 positions match TRBD2. The germline V gene encodes CDR1 PRHDT and CDR2 FYEKMQ (reference sequence). The CDR3 runs to 16 residues. V lost 0 bases, J lost 1 base, and 1 base stayed unmatched. CDR3 DNA sequence: TGTGCCAGCAGCTTAGGCCTAGCGGGGGGCCAAGAGACCCAGTACTTC. As protein: CASSLGLAGGQETQYF. The full variable domain, rest sourced from reference TRBV13 and TRBJ2-5, is AAGVIQSPRHLIKEKRETATLKCYPIPRHDTVYWYQQGPGQDPQFLISFYEKMQSDKGSIPDRFSAQQFSDYHSELNMSSLELGDSALYFCASSLGLAGGQETQYFGPGTRLLVL.

Remarks on this clone: The same CDR3 can be traced to other DNA sequences in this sample. The gene calls are TRBV7-6 and TRBJ1-6; TRBD1 aligns across 10 bases. The CDR3 loop spans 14 amino acids. The trim removed 5 bases at V and 10 bases at J, leaving 5 bases unmatched. CDR1 SGHVS and CDR2 FNYEAQ come from the germline V gene. CDR3 nucleotide sequence: TGTGCCAGCAGCCCCGGGACAGGGGTATCACCCCTCCACTTT. This translates into CASSPGTGVSPLHF.

V gene TRBV12-2 combines with J gene TRBJ2-7; the D call TRBD1 from the table was never checked on the DNA. TRBV12-2 is marked as a pseudogene. The CDR3 has 17 amino acids. CDR3 DNA: TGTGCAAGTCGCCACTTTCCGCCACCGGGACAGAGCTACGAGCAGTACTTC. Its translation is CASRHFPPPGQSYEQYF.

This clone has only one observation. The chain couples TRBV27 to TRBJ2-5, with D maybe TRBD1 (5 bases). Between the trimmed V and J ends, which lost 5 bases and 3 bases, there was a span of 13 bases. Germline V gene data show CDR1 as MNHEY and CDR2 as SMNVEV (reference sequence). This CDR3 is 14 amino acids long. The CDR3 DNA reads TGTGCCAGCAGTATCCAGGGTCCCGAAGAGACCCAGTACTTC. Translating gives CASSIQGPEETQYF.

The chain combines TRBV2 with TRBJ2-3; TRBD2 is a possible D gene (7 bases). CDR3 length: 15 residues. Germline loops: CDR1 SNHLY, CDR2 FYNNEI. Trimming left V 6 bases short and J 5 bases short, with 18 bases between. CDR3: CASRREGGKGDTQYF. DNA of the CDR3: TGTGCCAGCAGAAGGGAGGGGGGTAAGGGAGATACGCAGTATTTT.

A single count supports this clone. The chain uses TRBV7-2 and TRBJ1-4; a weak D match, TRBD1 (5 bases). The CDR3 consists of 18 residues. V was trimmed by 2 bases and J by 7 bases, leaving 23 bases between them. Germline CDR1 SGHTA, CDR2 FQGNSA. Here the CDR3 DNA reads TGTGCCAGCAGCTTACAAGTTCCCTCGACAGCTAGACGTGAAAAACTGTTTTTT. Translated, it gives CASSLQVPSTARREKLFF.

This clone was observed a few times. V and J are TRBV25-1 and TRBJ2-7; weak D call: TRBD1 (5 bases). The CDR3 consists of 13 residues. The V gene's germline CDR1 is MGHDK and CDR2 SYGVNS. V gave up 5 bases and J gave up 3 bases, with 11 bases separating them. Here the CDR3 DNA reads TGTGCCAGCAGTACCACAGGTCACTACGAGCAGTACTTC. This translates into CASSTTGHYEQYF.

Remarks on this clone: An end of the junction differs from the germline gene, which may be a read error. J is TRBJ2-7 and V is TRBV7-9; D remains ambiguous. Germline values: CDR1 SEHNR, CDR2 FQNEAQ (reference sequence). The CDR3 extends over 13 amino acids. CDR3 in DNA: TGTTCCAGCAGCCCTCAGGTATCCGACGAGCAGTACTTC. Protein: CSSSPQVSDEQYF.

V and J are TRBV6-5 and TRBJ2-5; D is perhaps TRBD2 (6 bases). With 4 bases removed from V and 7 bases from J, the gap between germline ends came to 19 bases. This CDR3 comprises 15 residues. Germline CDR1 MNHEY, CDR2 SVGAGI. CDR3 amino acids: CASSSLGGRGRTQYF. The CDR3 DNA reads as TGTGCCAGCAGTTCCCTCGGGGGTCGGGGGAGGACCCAGTACTTC.

The rearrangement links TRBV5-1 to TRBJ1-1, with D maybe TRBD1 (6 bases). The V end lost 3 bases, the J end lost 7 bases, and 19 bases lay between the germline ends. Germline assignment: CDR1 SGHRS and CDR2 YFSETQ. The CDR3 contains 15 residues. CDR3 sequence: CASSWGTRGDVEAFF. CDR3 in DNA: TGCGCCAGCAGCTGGGGGACAAGGGGCGATGTTGAAGCTTTCTTT.

The gene calls are TRBV7-2 and TRBJ2-3; 11 nucleotides match TRBD2. The V gene's germline CDR1 is SGHTA and CDR2 FQGNSA. The CDR3 extends over 15 amino acids. The trim removed 5 bases at V and 6 bases at J, leaving 7 bases unmatched. Here the CDR3 DNA reads TGTGCCAGCAGCCAAACTAGCGGGGGAGGGGATACGCAGTATTTT. Amino acids: CASSQTSGGGDTQYF.

In its sample, this clone was seen many times. This chain links TRBV13 with TRBJ1-1; the D is unclear. The CDR3 has 13 residues. Trimming removed 3 bases at V and 6 bases at J, with 11 bases between. Germline CDR1 is PRHDT and CDR2 is FYEKMQ (reference sequence). The CDR3 here is CASSFGRAAEAFF. CDR3 in DNA: TGTGCCAGCAGCTTCGGGAGGGCGGCTGAAGCTTTCTTT.

The rearrangement joins TRBV28 to TRBJ2-1; 10 nucleotides agree with TRBD2. The CDR3 sequence is 16 residues long. V lost 2 bases and J lost 4; bases outside the gene matches: 5. The germline V gene has CDR1 MDHEN and CDR2 SYDVKM. The CDR3 DNA follows: TGTGCCAGCAGTTTAACGGCAGCGGGAGGGTACAATGAGCAGTTCTTC. It codes for CASSLTAAGGYNEQFF.

The table lists this clone with a few counts. V is TRBV18 and J is TRBJ2-2; 8 bases line up with TRBD1. The V gene's germline CDR1 is KGHSH and CDR2 LQKENI. The CDR3 spans 17 residues. The V segment lost 3 bases and the J segment 4 bases; nucleotides outside the gene matches: 10. The CDR3 DNA follows: TGTGCCAGCTCACCCTTTCGACAGGGGTCGATCACCGGGGAGCTGTTTTTT. This sequence encodes CASSPFRQGSITGELFF.

The chain uses TRBV9 and TRBJ2-3; 13 bases map to TRBD2. Germline values: CDR1 SGDLS, CDR2 YYNGEE. J lost 8 bases, V lost 0 bases, and 9 bases had no gene match. CDR3 size: 17 residues. The CDR3 bases are TGTGCCAGCAGCGTAGCTACTGGACTAGCGGGGGAGGTTACGCAGTATTTT. It specifies CASSVATGLAGEVTQYF.